The 8 T cell receptor beta chains below were found in one sample sequenced in a study of cytotoxic CD8 clonotypes in ibrutinib-treated CLL. Assay: immunoSEQ multiplex PCR; the TCRdb copy retains only in-frame clones and omits some. The sample has about 300,000 clones; roughly 67% are singletons. Sample: PBMCs, taken after 36 months of ibrutinib treatment. These receptor sequences come from a human donor with chronic lymphocytic leukemia.

The V gene is TRBV6-1, the J gene TRBJ2-7; 10 bases are a match to TRBD1. This CDR3 is built from 14 residues. Trimming cost V 3 bases and J 4 bases; bases outside gene matches: 3. CDR1 and CDR2 (germline): MNHNS, SASEGT. The CDR3 DNA is TGTGCCAGCAGTGAGCCGGGACAGGGGTACGAGCAGTACTTC. Translation gives CASSEPGQGYEQYF.

The chain links TRBV11-2 to TRBJ2-3, with 8 bases fitting TRBD1. Per the germline V gene, CDR1 is SGHAT and CDR2 is FQNNGV. Losses at the gene ends were 4 bases for V and 2 bases for J; bases not matched to a gene: 17. The CDR3 covers 19 residues. The CDR3 DNA sequence: TGTGCCAGCAGCTCCCCCCCGGACAGGGCCCCACGTCCCACAGATACGCAGTATTTT. Translated: CASSSPPDRAPRPTDTQYF. The full variable domain, in which reference TRBV11-2 and TRBJ2-3 provide the parts outside the CDR3, is EAGVAQSPRYKIIEKRQSVAFWCNPISGHATLYWYQQILGQGPKLLIQFQNNGVVDDSQLPKDRFSAERLKGVDSTLKIQPAKLEDSAVYLCASSSPPDRAPRPTDTQYFGPGTRLTVL.

This clone appeared a single time. This rearrangement joins TRBV4-1 to TRBJ2-2; the D gene is possibly TRBD1 (6 bases). Trimming took off 1 base at V and 4 bases at J, with 10 bases between the two ends. CDR3 length equals 15 residues. CDR1 and CDR2 from the germline V gene are MGHRA and YSYEKL. CDR3 in DNA: TGCGCCAGCAGCCAAGGAGGGGGAATCACCGGGGAGCTGTTTTTT. Protein: CASSQGGGITGELFF.

This clone has only a few counts. The rearrangement links TRBV19 to TRBJ2-5, with 7 bases aligning to TRBD1. The V gene end was trimmed by 5 bases and the J gene end by 1 base; junction bases not matched to a gene: 1. Germline V gene sequence: CDR1 LNHDA, CDR2 SQIVND (reference sequence). The CDR3 consists of 13 residues. The CDR3 protein is CASSGTVQETQYF. CDR3 DNA sequence: TGTGCCAGTAGTGGGACAGTCCAAGAGACCCAGTACTTC.

The sample holds a few counts of this clone. This sequence joins TRBV27 and TRBJ2-1, with 9 bases that match TRBD1. From germline, CDR1 is MNHEY and CDR2 SMNVEV (reference sequence). The length of the CDR3 is 16 residues. Losses at the gene ends were 3 bases for V and 6 bases for J; bases not matched to a gene: 9. The CDR3 DNA sequence: TGTGCCAGCAGTTTTCCCCCGGGACAGGGAGGCAATGAGCAGTTCTTC. Amino acids: CASSFPPGQGGNEQFF.

The gene calls are TRBV6-1 and TRBJ2-3; 7 bases are shared with TRBD1. Germline V lookup: CDR1 MNHNS, CDR2 SASEGT. The V and J ends lost 6 bases and 8 bases, in that order; junction bases with no gene match: 14. CDR3 length equals 15 residues. CDR3 in DNA: TGTGCCAGCAGAACAGGGGCCGCTTCCTCTGCTACGCAGTATTTT. Encoded protein: CASRTGAASSATQYF.

The CDR3 coding sequence is TGTGCCAGCAGCAAAGAGGGGGGGAGGGAATTCCCTGGAAACACCATATATTTT. It yields the protein CASSKEGGREFPGNTIYF. The V and J genes are TRBV21-1 and TRBJ1-3. TRBV21-1 is described as a pseudogene. The CDR3 contains 18 residues.

The gene calls are TRBV2 and TRBJ2-3, with D perhaps TRBD2 (5 bases). The CDR3 length is 14 residues. The V and J ends lost 4 bases and 1 base respectively, with 9 bases between them. CDR1 and CDR2 from the germline V gene are SNHLY and FYNNEI. CDR3 loop: CASSGTGGTDTQYF. The CDR3 nucleotides are TGTGCCAGCAGTGGGACTGGAGGCACAGATACGCAGTATTTT.